Shown below are 5 T cell receptor beta chains from a single sample sequenced in a study of blood T cell repertoires in COVID-19. Clones were sequenced by immunoSEQ multiplex PCR, and TCRdb holds only the in-frame ones, with some missing. The sample lists roughly 330,000 clones, 88% occurring once. Material: peripheral blood. These receptors were obtained from a woman aged 45-59 years with active or convalescent COVID-19.

The chain links TRBV2 to TRBJ1-5; D is ambiguous. CDR3 length: 15 amino acids. Trimming removed 4 bases from V and 6 bases from J, with 16 bases in between. Germline values: CDR1 SNHLY, CDR2 FYNNEI. The CDR3 here is CASSGTGGSAQPQHF. The DNA for the CDR3 is TGTGCCAGCAGTGGGACCGGAGGGTCCGCTCAGCCCCAGCATTTT.

V usage is TRBV12-3 or TRBV12-4 and J usage is TRBJ1-2; possible D gene TRBD1, 6 bases. CDR3 length: 11 amino acids. V was clipped by 8 bases and J by 6 bases, with 10 bases between them. The CDR3 nucleotides read TGTGCCAGCCGACAGGAGGATGGCTACACCTTC. It specifies CASRQEDGYTF.

The V call is TRBV19, the J call TRBJ1-2, with TRBD1 matching over 7 bases. This CDR3 contains 14 residues. Germline V lookup: CDR1 LNHDA, CDR2 SQIVND (reference sequence). The V and J ends lost 6 bases and 7 bases, in that order; junction bases with no gene match: 11. CDR3 sequence: CASSQITGAGGYTF. The CDR3 DNA reads TGTGCCAGTAGCCAGATTACAGGGGCCGGTGGCTACACCTTC.

The J gene is TRBJ1-1, the V gene TRBV14; D gene unclear. This CDR3 has 13 amino acids. From germline, CDR1 is SGHDN and CDR2 FVKESK. The V end was cut by 0 bases, the J end by 3 bases, with 5 bases between. CDR3 sequence: CASSQERDTEAFF. The CDR3 DNA sequence: TGTGCCAGCAGCCAAGAGAGAGACACTGAAGCTTTCTTT.

The chain has TRBV3-1 (or the pseudogene TRBV3-2) and TRBJ1-4; D gene unclear. The V gene lost 0 bases and the J gene lost 3 bases, with 8 bases spanning the gap. This CDR3 has 15 residues. CDR1 and CDR2 from the germline V gene are LGHDT and YNNKEL (reference sequence). The CDR3 DNA is TGTGCCAGCAGCCAAGACTATACCTCTAATGAAAAACTGTTTTTT. This sequence encodes CASSQDYTSNEKLFF.